These T cell receptor beta chains were read from a single sample in a study of technical replicates of blood from a few donors. Only in-frame clones appear in the TCRdb table, and some are missing; sequencing was by immunoSEQ multiplex PCR. The sample holds about 14,000 clones, approximately 84% seen once. The material sequenced was PBMCs. The source is a human donor in good health. Each CDR3 is given with its conserved first and last residue. D genes are given only for firm matches. Only part of the rows carry a size: once, few, many, or a class if the clone is expanded.

CDR3,DNA,length,J,V,size,D
CASSILAGVSYNEQFF,TGTGCCAGTAGTATTCTGGCGGGAGTCTCGTACAATGAGCAGTTCTTC,16,TRBJ2-1,TRBV19,few,TRBD2
CASSLEGGTDTQYF,TGCGCCAGCAGCTTGGAGGGGGGCACAGATACGCAGTATTTT,14,TRBJ2-3,TRBV5-1,once,.
CASSRGPETQYF,TGCGCCAGCAGCAGGGGCCCAGAGACCCAGTACTTC,12,TRBJ2-5,TRBV5-1,.,.
CASSSGTGSLSGANVLTF,TGCGCCAGCAGCTCCGGGACAGGGAGCCTCTCTGGGGCCAACGTCCTGACTTTC,18,TRBJ2-6,TRBV5-1,.,TRBD1
CASSGRPGSWSSYEQYF,TGTGCCAGCAGCGGAAGGCCGGGGAGTTGGAGCTCCTACGAGCAGTACTTC,17,TRBJ2-7,TRBV28,.,.
CASSARQGVSYEQYF,TGTGCCAGCAGTGCCCGACAGGGGGTATCCTACGAGCAGTACTTC,15,TRBJ2-7,TRBV6-1,.,TRBD1
CASSPGGTGNTEAFF,TGTGCCAGCAGCCCCGGCGGGACGGGGAACACTGAAGCTTTCTTT,15,TRBJ1-1,TRBV11-3,.,.
CASSLAIGSSYEQYF,TGTGCCAGCAGCTTAGCAATCGGGAGCTCCTACGAGCAGTACTTC,15,TRBJ2-7,TRBV7-6,.,.
CALSDSGSTDTQYF,TGTGCCCTATCCGATAGCGGGAGCACAGATACGCAGTATTTT,14,TRBJ2-3,TRBV10-3,once,TRBD2
CATSPPRGNEQFF,TGTGCCACCAGCCCGCCCCGAGGAAATGAGCAGTTCTTC,13,TRBJ2-1,TRBV15,.,.
CASSVGDSSEQYF,TGTGCCAGCAGCGTAGGAGACTCGTCAGAGCAGTACTTC,13,TRBJ2-7,TRBV9,.,.
CASSPGQGTGYTF,TGTGCCAGCAGTCCCGGACAGGGGACTGGCTACACCTTC,13,TRBJ1-2,TRBV2,.,TRBD1